These 22 T cell receptor beta chains originate from one sample sequenced in a study of post-analysis software for immune sequencing data. Study outcomes and limitations: The five TRBV segments detected at higher frequency in patients than in controls included TRBV5-6, TRBV5-1 and TRBV20-1.

Unique molecular identifiers were built into the TCR beta cDNA libraries. Via MiXCR, TCRdb re-called the PCR reads, giving one row per CDR3 protein. Of 700,000 to 900,000 distinct CDR3 sequences in the sample, roughly 50% are singletons; the top ten hold 4% to 5%. Their target antigens are unknown. Sequenced material: blood. The origin of the receptors is a girl aged 5-17 years with multiple sclerosis.

J is TRBJ2-1 and V is TRBV7-9; 12 nucleotides align to TRBD2. V was pared by 5 bases and J by 9 bases, with 14 bases of the junction left unmatched. Germline V CDR1 and CDR2: SEHNR, FQNEAQ (reference sequence). The CDR3 has 17 residues. The CDR3 protein is CASSQGLAGFPGGEQFF. The CDR3 DNA reads as TGTGCCAGCAGCCAGGGACTAGCGGGTTTTCCCGGGGGTGAGCAGTTCTTC.

This clonotype was recorded a few times. The rearrangement joins TRBV5-1 to TRBJ2-5, with unresolved D. CDR1 is SGHRS and CDR2 is YFSETQ in the germline V gene. V gave up 1 base and J gave up 1 base, with 8 bases separating them. This CDR3 comprises 14 residues. This chain's CDR3 is CASSLRPAQETQYF. CDR3 nucleotide sequence: TGCGCCAGCAGCTTGAGGCCAGCCCAAGAGACCCAGTACTTC.

This clonotype has more than one count but fewer than ten. This sequence joins TRBV7-9 and TRBJ2-1; possible D gene TRBD2, 6 bases. V was trimmed by 5 bases and J by 9 bases, leaving 11 bases between them. The germline gives CDR1 SEHNR, CDR2 FQNEAQ (reference sequence). CDR3 length: 12 residues. As DNA, the CDR3 is TGTGCCAGCAGCCTTTACGGGGGTGAGCAGTTCTTC. It specifies CASSLYGGEQFF.

A note on this clonotype: The junction shows a germline mismatch at one end, possibly a read error. J is TRBJ2-1 and V is TRBV9; D remains ambiguous. Germline CDR1 is SGDLS and CDR2 is YYNGEE. This CDR3 comprises 15 residues. CDR3: CASRPGLSSHNEQFF. The CDR3 region has the DNA TGTGCCAGCAGGCCGGGTCTCAGCTCCCACAATGAGCAGTTCTTC.

The genes are TRBV15 and TRBJ2-7, with 7 bases fitting TRBD1. Germline-derived CDR1 and CDR2 are LNHNV and YYDKDF (reference sequence). This CDR3 is 15 amino acids long. The trim removed 3 bases at V and 3 bases at J, leaving 8 bases unmatched. The CDR3 DNA reads TGTGCCACCAGCAGCGCCGGGACAGCGGACTACGAGCAGTACTTC. This translates into CATSSAGTADYEQYF.

The V gene is TRBV20-1, the J gene TRBJ2-3; D is undetermined. The CDR3 has 14 amino acids. CDR1 DFQATT and CDR2 SNEGSKA come from the germline V gene (reference sequence). The V end was cut by 5 bases, the J end by 0 bases, with 12 bases between. CDR3 residues: CSAPERISTDTQYF. DNA of the CDR3: TGCAGTGCTCCGGAGCGTATAAGCACAGATACGCAGTATTTT.

The chain is built from TRBV12-3 or TRBV12-4 and TRBJ1-2, with D unclear. Trimming left V 3 bases short and J 5 bases short, with 13 bases between. The CDR3 is 14 residues long. The CDR3 reads CASSFRKDGYGYTF. Here the CDR3 DNA reads TGTGCCAGCAGTTTCCGCAAAGACGGTTATGGCTACACCTTC.

This clonotype was recorded once. The rearrangement uses TRBV7-8 and TRBJ2-3; D possibly corresponds to TRBD2 (6 bases). The germline V gene encodes CDR1 SGHVS and CDR2 FQNEAQ. V lost 1 base, J lost 0 bases, and 14 bases lay in between. This CDR3 region has 17 residues. The CDR3 nucleotides are TGTGCCAGCAGCTTAGAGCGTGTGGGACTGAGCACAGATACGCAGTATTTT. This translates into CASSLERVGLSTDTQYF.

The rearrangement joins TRBV20-1 to TRBJ1-1; TRBD1 agrees at 7 bases. This CDR3 is 14 amino acids long. Losses at the gene ends were 3 bases for V and 1 base for J; bases not matched to a gene: 5. Germline V gene sequence: CDR1 DFQATT, CDR2 SNEGSKA (reference sequence). The CDR3 here is CSARDAGGNTEAFF. The CDR3 nucleotides read TGCAGTGCTAGGGATGCAGGGGGGAACACTGAAGCTTTCTTT.

This clonotype was counted between two and nine times. The chain employs TRBV7-6 and TRBJ2-4; 10 nucleotides match TRBD1. Judging by the DNA end, TRBJ2-7 fits better; the J call may be wrong. CDR1 is SGHVS and CDR2 is FNYEAQ in the germline V gene. This CDR3 contains 16 residues. CDR3 protein: CASSPNRGQGAYEQYF. The CDR3, as DNA: TGTGCCAGCAGCCCAAACCGTGGACAGGGGGCCTACGAGCAGTACTTC.

The J gene is TRBJ2-1, the V gene TRBV27; either TRBD1 or TRBD2 may supply D (5 bases each). V was pared by 6 bases and J by 5 bases, with 17 bases between. CDR1 is MNHEY and CDR2 is SMNVEV in the germline V gene (reference sequence). The CDR3 is 15 residues long. CDR3: CASSLSGPTHNEQFF. The DNA for the CDR3 is TGTGCCAGCAGCCTGTCGGGGCCCACCCACAATGAGCAGTTCTTC.

The chain carries TRBV20-1 and TRBJ2-3; TRBD2 aligns across 7 bases. Looked up from germline, CDR1 is DFQATT and CDR2 is SNEGSKA (reference sequence). The CDR3 is made up of 15 amino acids. The V segment lost 1 base and the J segment 4 bases; nucleotides outside the gene matches: 8. CDR3 loop: CSARAHLAVADTQYF. CDR3 sequence (DNA): TGCAGTGCTAGAGCTCACCTAGCGGTGGCAGATACGCAGTATTTT.

The chain joins TRBV4-3 to TRBJ2-1, with 8 bases aligning to TRBD1. This CDR3 has 16 amino acids. V was clipped by 4 bases and J by 5 bases; unmatched bases: 10. CDR1 and CDR2 (germline): LGHNA, YSLEER. CDR3 nucleotides: TGCGCCAGCAGCCTTACGGACAGGGTAGTAAACAATGAGCAGTTCTTC. It specifies CASSLTDRVVNNEQFF.

This clonotype occurred a few times. This chain uses TRBV7-9 with TRBJ2-5; 8 bases map to TRBD2. The DNA end favors TRBJ2-7, so the J call may be wrong. Germline-derived CDR1 and CDR2 are SEHNR and FQNEAQ (reference sequence). The CDR3 has 15 residues. The CDR3 coding sequence is TGTGCCAGCAGCTTAGAAAGCGGGAGAGGATACGAGCAGTACTTC. Amino acids: CASSLESGRGYEQYF.

The rearrangement uses TRBV6-2 or TRBV6-3 and TRBJ2-1; maybe TRBD2 (6 bases). Per germline, CDR1 MNHEY and CDR2 SVGEGT. V dropped 0 bases and J dropped 4 bases, with 13 bases sitting between them. CDR3 size: 16 residues. Written as DNA, the CDR3 is TGTGCCAGCAGTTACTCGACCAGCGGGCCTTACAATGAGCAGTTCTTC. This encodes CASSYSTSGPYNEQFF.

The chain employs TRBV29-1 and TRBJ1-2, with D uncertain. V was shortened by 4 bases and J by 0 bases, with 18 bases between the two germline ends. Looked up from germline, CDR1 is SQVTM and CDR2 is ANQGSEA. This CDR3 is 16 amino acids long. The chain's CDR3 is CSVGTFSESANYGYTF. CDR3 in DNA: TGCAGCGTTGGGACCTTCTCCGAGAGTGCTAACTATGGCTACACCTTC.

A single count supports this clonotype. The rearrangement joins TRBV27 to TRBJ1-5; D is undetermined. This CDR3 has 14 residues. Germline CDR1 MNHEY, CDR2 SMNVEV (reference sequence). Between the trimmed V and J ends, which lost 3 bases and 3 bases, there was a span of 9 bases. CDR3 DNA: TGTGCCAGCAGTTTGGCCCGTACCAATCAGCCCCAGCATTTT. Protein sequence: CASSLARTNQPQHF.

The chain joins TRBV7-9 to TRBJ2-1; the D gene is possibly TRBD2 (5 bases). The germline V gene has CDR1 SEHNR and CDR2 FQNEAQ (reference sequence). The CDR3 spans 11 residues. Trimming removed 7 bases at V and 7 bases at J, with 8 bases between. CDR3 in DNA: TGTGCCAGCAAAGGAGGAAATGAGCAGTTCTTC. Residues: CASKGGNEQFF.

The sample holds one count of this clonotype. The CDR3 bases are TGTGCCAGCAGTCCCGCCGGAGAGGGTACAGATACGCAGTATTTT. Translated, it gives CASSPAGEGTDTQYF. This chain connects TRBV6-6 to TRBJ2-3; D is possibly TRBD2 (5 bases). This CDR3 has 15 residues. The ends were cut back, 5 bases at V and 3 bases at J, with 15 bases in the middle. Looked up from germline, CDR1 is MNHNY and CDR2 is SVGAGI (reference sequence).

The CDR3 reads CSAREWGLAGLTDTQYF. CDR3 DNA sequence: TGCAGTGCTAGAGAGTGGGGACTAGCGGGACTCACAGATACGCAGTATTTT. This rearrangement joins TRBV20-1 to TRBJ2-3, with TRBD2 identical over 13 bases. V gave up 0 bases and J gave up 2 bases; unmatched junction bases: 5. This CDR3 is built from 17 residues. CDR1 and CDR2 (germline): DFQATT, SNEGSKA (reference sequence).

V usage is TRBV20-1 and J usage is TRBJ2-3; the D gene is possibly TRBD2 (5 bases). Trimming took 0 bases from V and 2 from J, leaving 12 bases between them. Germline CDR1 reads DFQATT; CDR2 reads SNEGSKA (reference sequence). This CDR3 region has 15 residues. The CDR3 nucleotides are TGCAGTGCTAGAGATATCCTAGCCACCACAGATACGCAGTATTTT. It is translated as CSARDILATTDTQYF.

This rearrangement joins TRBV20-1 to TRBJ2-7; a possible D gene is TRBD2 (6 bases). Germline V gives CDR1 DFQATT, CDR2 SNEGSKA (reference sequence). V lost 3 bases and J lost 2, with 11 bases in between. The CDR3 length is 13 residues. The CDR3: CSARQAGPYEQYF. In DNA form, the CDR3 reads TGCAGTGCTAGGCAAGCGGGCCCCTACGAGCAGTACTTC.